The rows below give T cell receptor beta chains drawn from one sample of a study of blood T cell repertoires in COVID-19. Clones were read by immunoSEQ multiplex PCR, and TCRdb kept only the in-frame ones, dropping some. The sample holds 65,000 to 75,000 clones; about 92% are singletons and the top ten take roughly 1.5%. What was sequenced was peripheral blood. The origin of the receptors is a man aged 45-65 years with acute or convalescent COVID-19. CDR3s include the opening cysteine and the closing phenylalanine or tryptophan. Each record gives: clone size, J gene, D gene, V gene, CDR3 DNA, CDR3 protein. A D gene is named only where the DNA matches it firmly. Clone size appears in some rows only: once, few, many, or a class for an expanded clone.

clone_size: NA; j_call: TRBJ2-3; d_call: TRBD1; v_call: TRBV10-2; cdr3_nt: TGCGCCAGCAGTGAAAGAAGGACAGGCGGGGATACGCAGTATTTT; cdr3_aa: CASSERRTGGDTQYF
clone_size: once; j_call: TRBJ1-4; d_call: NA; v_call: TRBV27; cdr3_nt: TGTGCCAGCAGTTTCGGTGAAAAACTGTTTTTT; cdr3_aa: CASSFGEKLFF
clone_size: once; j_call: TRBJ2-3; d_call: TRBD2; v_call: TRBV19; cdr3_nt: TGTGCCAGTAGTATTTCTAGCGGGGGCCCAACTAGCACAGATACGCAGTATTTT; cdr3_aa: CASSISSGGPTSTDTQYF
clone_size: NA; j_call: TRBJ1-5; d_call: NA; v_call: TRBV28; cdr3_nt: TGTGCCAGCACTCCGGGGGGTCCCGGTCAGCCCCAGCATTTT; cdr3_aa: CASTPGGPGQPQHF
clone_size: NA; j_call: TRBJ2-1; d_call: TRBD2; v_call: TRBV7-8; cdr3_nt: TGTGCCAGCAGCGTTCTAGCGGGGGCGCCCAATGAGCAGTTCTTC; cdr3_aa: CASSVLAGAPNEQFF
clone_size: NA; j_call: TRBJ1-1; d_call: TRBD1; v_call: TRBV19; cdr3_nt: TGTGCCAGTTGCCGGGGGAAAGACAGGGGAGAAGCTTTCTTT; cdr3_aa: CASCRGKDRGEAFF
clone_size: NA; j_call: TRBJ1-5; d_call: NA; v_call: TRBV19; cdr3_nt: TGTGCCAGTAGTAGAACCCCCCCGGCAGGGTGGGTCGGCAATCAGCCCCAGCATTTT; cdr3_aa: CASSRTPPAGWVGNQPQHF
clone_size: NA; j_call: TRBJ2-5; d_call: NA; v_call: TRBV7-2; cdr3_nt: TGTGCCAGCAGCTTAGCCCCAGTGGGAGGGGGGGAGACCCAGTACTTC; cdr3_aa: CASSLAPVGGGETQYF
clone_size: few; j_call: TRBJ1-2; d_call: NA; v_call: TRBV7-9; cdr3_nt: TGTGCCAGCAGCCGCAGCGATTACTATGGCTACACCTTC; cdr3_aa: CASSRSDYYGYTF
clone_size: NA; j_call: TRBJ1-1; d_call: NA; v_call: TRBV7-9; cdr3_nt: TGTGCCACGAGATCCAGGGAGGACACTGAAGCTTTCTTT; cdr3_aa: CATRSREDTEAFF
clone_size: NA; j_call: TRBJ2-5; d_call: TRBD2; v_call: TRBV28; cdr3_nt: TGTGCCAGCAGTACCCCGGGACTAACACCTCGAGAGACCCAGTACTTC; cdr3_aa: CASSTPGLTPRETQYF
clone_size: NA; j_call: TRBJ2-3; d_call: NA; v_call: TRBV5-8; cdr3_nt: TGTGCCAGCAGCTCGGGTTGGACAGATACGCAGTATTTT; cdr3_aa: CASSSGWTDTQYF
clone_size: NA; j_call: TRBJ2-6; d_call: NA; v_call: TRBV20-1; cdr3_nt: TGCAGTGCTAGTCAGGGAAACTCAGCTCTTTTGGCCAACGTCCTGACTTTC; cdr3_aa: CSASQGNSALLANVLTF
clone_size: NA; j_call: TRBJ1-6; d_call: NA; v_call: TRBV7-9; cdr3_nt: TGTGCCAGCAGCCAGCCTACAGTTTATTCACCCCTCCACTTT; cdr3_aa: CASSQPTVYSPLHF
clone_size: NA; j_call: TRBJ2-5; d_call: TRBD2; v_call: TRBV11-1; cdr3_nt: TGTGCCAGCAGCATTAATAGCGGGGCCCAAGAGACCCAGTACTTC; cdr3_aa: CASSINSGAQETQYF
clone_size: NA; j_call: TRBJ1-5; d_call: NA; v_call: TRBV2; cdr3_nt: TGTGCCAGCAGTGAGCCAGGTCAGCCCCAGCATTTT; cdr3_aa: CASSEPGQPQHF
clone_size: NA; j_call: TRBJ1-5; d_call: NA; v_call: TRBV2; cdr3_nt: TGTGCCAGCACCCCCAATAGCAATCAGCCCCAGCATTTT; cdr3_aa: CASTPNSNQPQHF
clone_size: NA; j_call: TRBJ2-1; d_call: TRBD1; v_call: TRBV6-5; cdr3_nt: TGTGCCAGCAGTAGAGACAGGGGGCTCTACAATGAGCAGTTCTTC; cdr3_aa: CASSRDRGLYNEQFF
clone_size: once; j_call: TRBJ1-3; d_call: NA; v_call: TRBV4-1; cdr3_nt: TGCGCCAGCAGCTCAATGATTATCGGCTCTGGAAACACCATATATTTT; cdr3_aa: CASSSMIIGSGNTIYF
clone_size: NA; j_call: TRBJ2-3; d_call: NA; v_call: TRBV24-1; cdr3_nt: TGTGCCACCAGTGGGAGCGTGAGGACAGATACGCAGTATTTT; cdr3_aa: CATSGSVRTDTQYF
clone_size: NA; j_call: TRBJ1-2; d_call: TRBD1; v_call: TRBV28; cdr3_nt: TGTGCCAGCAACCAGGGGGTCTATGGCTACACCTTC; cdr3_aa: CASNQGVYGYTF
clone_size: NA; j_call: TRBJ1-1; d_call: TRBD1; v_call: TRBV18; cdr3_nt: TGTGCCAGCTCAGGACAGGGGTTTGAAGCTTTCTTT; cdr3_aa: CASSGQGFEAFF
clone_size: few; j_call: TRBJ2-1; d_call: NA; v_call: TRBV30; cdr3_nt: TGTGCCTGGAGTCCCGCAGGGCCAGAGCAGTTCTTC; cdr3_aa: CAWSPAGPEQFF
clone_size: NA; j_call: TRBJ2-5; d_call: NA; v_call: TRBV5-1; cdr3_nt: TGCGCCAGCAGTGTGACAGTCCAAGAGACCCAGTACTTC; cdr3_aa: CASSVTVQETQYF
clone_size: NA; j_call: TRBJ2-1; d_call: TRBD1; v_call: TRBV2; cdr3_nt: TGTGCCAGCAGTGAAACAGGGGATGAGCAGTTCTTC; cdr3_aa: CASSETGDEQFF
clone_size: NA; j_call: TRBJ2-5; d_call: TRBD2; v_call: TRBV28; cdr3_nt: TGTGCCAGCATCAACAAGTGGGATGTTAGCGGGAGTTTGGGAGAGACCCAGTACTTC; cdr3_aa: CASINKWDVSGSLGETQYF
clone_size: once; j_call: TRBJ2-7; d_call: NA; v_call: TRBV7-7; cdr3_nt: TGTGCCATAATCGAGGTGATCGGGGGTAGCTACGAGCAGTACTTC; cdr3_aa: CAIIEVIGGSYEQYF
clone_size: NA; j_call: TRBJ1-4; d_call: NA; v_call: TRBV27; cdr3_nt: TGTGCCAGCAAGGGTCTTTCAGGGCATGAAAAACTGTTTTTT; cdr3_aa: CASKGLSGHEKLFF
clone_size: few; j_call: TRBJ2-2; d_call: NA; v_call: TRBV11-2; cdr3_nt: TGTGCCAGCACCATTTACGAGGGCGGGGAGCTGTTTTTT; cdr3_aa: CASTIYEGGELFF
clone_size: NA; j_call: TRBJ2-3; d_call: NA; v_call: TRBV28; cdr3_nt: TGTGCCAGCAGGTCTTCAGGGACAAGCACAGATACGCAGTATTTT; cdr3_aa: CASRSSGTSTDTQYF
clone_size: NA; j_call: TRBJ2-1; d_call: TRBD2; v_call: TRBV5-6; cdr3_nt: TGTGCCAGCAGTCCTAGCGGGAGGGCCAGGAATGAGCAGTTCTTC; cdr3_aa: CASSPSGRARNEQFF
clone_size: once; j_call: TRBJ1-3; d_call: NA; v_call: TRBV7-2; cdr3_nt: TGTGCCAGCAGCGTAGCGGGCCTCTCTGGAAACACCATATATTTT; cdr3_aa: CASSVAGLSGNTIYF
clone_size: NA; j_call: TRBJ1-6; d_call: TRBD1; v_call: TRBV5-1; cdr3_nt: TGCGCCAGCAGCGAAATAACAGGGGGCTCTTTCTATAATTCACCCCTCCACTTT; cdr3_aa: CASSEITGGSFYNSPLHF
clone_size: NA; j_call: TRBJ2-7; d_call: TRBD2; v_call: TRBV5-1; cdr3_nt: TGCGCCAGCAGCTTGGGGGCTAGCGGGGCCTACGAGCAGTACTTC; cdr3_aa: CASSLGASGAYEQYF
clone_size: NA; j_call: TRBJ1-2; d_call: NA; v_call: TRBV9; cdr3_nt: TGTGCCAGCAGCGTTAACAGTCAGTCGGGCTACACCTTC; cdr3_aa: CASSVNSQSGYTF
clone_size: few; j_call: TRBJ2-7; d_call: TRBD2; v_call: TRBV7-9; cdr3_nt: TGTGCCAGCAGCGAGCTAGCGGGAGAGACGCAGTACTTC; cdr3_aa: CASSELAGETQYF
clone_size: NA; j_call: TRBJ1-6; d_call: NA; v_call: TRBV5-4; cdr3_nt: TGTGCCAGCAGCTTGGATCAGGGGCGATATTCACCCCTCCACTTT; cdr3_aa: CASSLDQGRYSPLHF
clone_size: NA; j_call: TRBJ2-7; d_call: TRBD2; v_call: TRBV28; cdr3_nt: TGTGCCAGCAGTTTCCACCTAGCGGGGCTAACCTACGAGCAGTACTTC; cdr3_aa: CASSFHLAGLTYEQYF
clone_size: NA; j_call: TRBJ1-2; d_call: TRBD1; v_call: TRBV27; cdr3_nt: TGTGCCAGCAGGGCGCAGGGGGACTATGGCTACACCTTC; cdr3_aa: CASRAQGDYGYTF
clone_size: NA; j_call: TRBJ2-2; d_call: TRBD2; v_call: TRBV5-1; cdr3_nt: TGCGCCAGCAGCTTCGCGACAGGCTCCCTAGCGGGCAAGACGAACACCGGGGAGCTGTTTTTT; cdr3_aa: CASSFATGSLAGKTNTGELFF
clone_size: NA; j_call: TRBJ1-5; d_call: NA; v_call: TRBV27; cdr3_nt: TGTGCCAGCAGTCTAATATATAGCAATCAGCCCCAGCATTTT; cdr3_aa: CASSLIYSNQPQHF
clone_size: NA; j_call: TRBJ1-1; d_call: NA; v_call: TRBV9; cdr3_nt: TGTGCCAGCAGCGTAGACGGGTACACTGAAGCTTTCTTT; cdr3_aa: CASSVDGYTEAFF
clone_size: NA; j_call: TRBJ2-2; d_call: TRBD2; v_call: TRBV4-3; cdr3_nt: TGCGCCAGCAGCCAAGAGTACGGGGGGGCCACCGGGGAGCTGTTTTTT; cdr3_aa: CASSQEYGGATGELFF
clone_size: NA; j_call: TRBJ2-7; d_call: TRBD1; v_call: TRBV27; cdr3_nt: TGTGCCAGCAGTCCTTGGGGGACAGGAGGTTACGAGCAGTACTTC; cdr3_aa: CASSPWGTGGYEQYF
clone_size: NA; j_call: TRBJ2-7; d_call: TRBD1; v_call: TRBV3-1/TRBV3-2; cdr3_nt: TGTGCCAGCAGCCGGGACAGGGGGCGACACGAGCAGTACTTC; cdr3_aa: CASSRDRGRHEQYF
clone_size: NA; j_call: TRBJ2-1; d_call: NA; v_call: TRBV29-1; cdr3_nt: TGCAGCGTTGAAAATTTCAGGATAGGTACTGAGCAGTTCTTC; cdr3_aa: CSVENFRIGTEQFF
clone_size: NA; j_call: TRBJ2-3; d_call: NA; v_call: TRBV7-2; cdr3_nt: TGTGCCAGCAGCTTTTCACCGGGAGAATGGGATACGCAGTATTTT; cdr3_aa: CASSFSPGEWDTQYF